Below, 14 T cell receptor beta chains from the same sample are listed, as sequenced in a study of T cell repertoires in cytomegalovirus infection. TCRdb independently ran MiXCR on the reads; one entry per CDR3 protein. The table has some 170,000 distinct CDR3 sequences, about 17% seen once; the top ten hold roughly 24%. Input material: CD8+ T cells from PBMCs. The receptors originated from a human donor in good health (CMV status not recorded). Some clones in this sample may be carry-over from other donors' samples.

This clonotype was detected many times. The V call is TRBV7-2, the J call TRBJ1-1; 7 bases are shared with TRBD1. The CDR3 has 15 amino acids. Germline V gene data show CDR1 as SGHTA and CDR2 as FQGNSA. V lost 4 bases and J lost 0; bases outside the gene matches: 5. Here the CDR3 DNA reads TGTGCCAGCAGCTCGCGGACAGGCATGAACACTGAAGCTTTCTTT. Protein: CASSSRTGMNTEAFF.

This chain uses TRBV29-1 with TRBJ2-7; the match to TRBD1 covers 9 bases. The V gene's germline CDR1 is SQVTM and CDR2 ANQGSEA. The CDR3 contains 11 residues. The trim removed 7 bases at V and 6 bases at J, leaving 4 bases unmatched. The CDR3 bases are TGCAGCGGAGGACAGGGGACCGAGCAGTACTTC. This sequence encodes CSGGQGTEQYF.

This chain joins TRBV6-2 or TRBV6-3 and TRBJ2-1, with 9 bases fitting TRBD1. Per germline, CDR1 MNHEY and CDR2 SVGEGT. CDR3 length equals 16 residues. The V gene end was trimmed by 0 bases and the J gene end by 6 bases; junction bases not matched to a gene: 6. The CDR3 protein is CASSYSRDRVFNEQFF. The CDR3 DNA sequence: TGTGCCAGCAGTTACTCGCGGGACAGGGTTTTCAATGAGCAGTTCTTC.

Only a few counts were recorded for this clonotype. This chain joins TRBV24-1 and TRBJ1-1; possible D gene TRBD1, 6 bases. CDR1 KGHDR and CDR2 SFDVKD come from the germline V gene. This CDR3 region has 16 residues. The V end was cut by 3 bases, the J end by 5 bases, with 18 bases between. The CDR3 DNA reads TGTGCCACCAGTGATGGGGGCCTCAGGGCGGGGACTGAAGCTTTCTTT. As protein: CATSDGGLRAGTEAFF.

Written as DNA, the CDR3 is TGTGCCAGCAGTTTTCTGGCAGGGCATCAGCCCCAGCATTTT. Protein product: CASSFLAGHQPQHF. The gene calls are TRBV12-3 or TRBV12-4 and TRBJ1-5; tentative D call: TRBD1 (5 bases). V lost 3 bases to trimming and J lost 5 bases, with 11 bases between them. The CDR3 sequence is 14 residues long.

This clonotype was picked up a small number of times. This rearrangement joins TRBV11-3 to TRBJ2-7, with D perhaps matching TRBD2 (6 bases). The germline CDR1 and CDR2 sequences are SGHNT and YENEEA. The ends were cut back, 1 base at V and 3 bases at J, with 16 bases in the middle. This CDR3 has 16 amino acids. The CDR3 DNA is TGTGCCAGCAGCTTAGGGCCCGGGGGAAACTTCTACGAGCAGTACTTC. Protein sequence: CASSLGPGGNFYEQYF.

The chain is built from TRBV28 and TRBJ2-1, with TRBD2 matching over 9 bases. V dropped 2 bases and J dropped 7; count of bases not matched to a gene: 6. Germline V gene lookup returns CDR1 MDHEN and CDR2 SYDVKM. The length of the CDR3 is 15 residues. CDR3 DNA sequence: TGTGCCAGCAGTTTAGGGACTAGCAACTCGAATGAGCAGTTCTTC. Its translation: CASSLGTSNSNEQFF.

This clonotype was seen a handful of times. The rearrangement joins TRBV7-9 to TRBJ1-5; tentative D call: TRBD1 (5 bases). The CDR3 runs to 15 residues. V shed 4 bases and J shed 6 bases, with 16 bases lying between them. Germline values: CDR1 SEHNR, CDR2 FQNEAQ (reference sequence). For the CDR3, the DNA is TGTGCCAGCAGCTCAACGGATGCAGGGCCTCAGCCCCAGCATTTT. Protein product: CASSSTDAGPQPQHF. Filled out from reference TRBV7-9 and TRBJ1-5, the complete variable domain reads DTGVSQNPRHKITKRGQNVTFRCDPISEHNRLYWYRQTLGQGPEFLTYFQNEAQLEKSRLLSDRFSAERPKGSFSTLEIQRTEQGDSAMYLCASSSTDAGPQPQHFGDGTRLSIL.

This clonotype was picked up a small number of times. V gene TRBV4-2 combines with J gene TRBJ1-4; D perhaps matches TRBD1 (6 bases). CDR1 is LGHNA, CDR2 YNFKEQ, per germline. The CDR3 is 15 amino acids. Trimming pared 4 bases from V and 5 bases from J, leaving 14 bases between. The CDR3 sequence is CASSLRKGENEKLFF. CDR3 nucleotides: TGTGCCAGCAGCCTCCGAAAGGGGGAGAATGAAAAACTGTTTTTT.

V and J are TRBV6-1 and TRBJ2-2; no clear D gene. The CDR3 sequence is 14 residues long. The V end lost 5 bases, the J end lost 4 bases, and 11 bases lay between the germline ends. CDR1 is MNHNS, CDR2 SASEGT, per germline. Here the CDR3 reads CASSFFTVTGELFF. The CDR3 nucleotides are TGTGCCAGCAGTTTTTTCACAGTCACCGGGGAGCTGTTTTTT.

The chain couples TRBV7-9 to TRBJ2-5; the D gene could be TRBD1 or TRBD2 (5 bases each). The germline V gene encodes CDR1 SEHNR and CDR2 FQNEAQ (reference sequence). Deletions cut 6 bases from V and 2 bases from J, with 13 bases between. The CDR3 spans 14 residues. CDR3 DNA: TGTGCCAGCAGTCCTGCCGGGGCTCAAGAGACCCAGTACTTC. Protein: CASSPAGAQETQYF.

This sequence joins TRBV28 and TRBJ1-1, with D possibly matching TRBD1 (6 bases). Germline values: CDR1 MDHEN, CDR2 SYDVKM. Trimming took 3 bases from V and 4 from J, leaving 12 bases between them. The CDR3 totals 14 residues. The DNA of the CDR3 is TGTGCCAGCAGTTTGGGTCAGGGGAGCACTGAAGCTTTCTTT. It is translated as CASSLGQGSTEAFF.

V is TRBV10-3 and J is TRBJ2-3; D is perhaps TRBD2 (6 bases). Germline-derived CDR1 and CDR2 are ENHRY and SYGVKD. V was shortened by 0 bases and J by 0 bases, with 13 bases between the two germline ends. This CDR3 has 17 residues. This CDR3 reads CAISESFGGESTDTQYF. Here the CDR3 DNA reads TGTGCCATCAGTGAGTCGTTCGGCGGGGAGAGCACAGATACGCAGTATTTT.

V usage is TRBV2 and J usage is TRBJ2-5; TRBD2 matches 11 bases. The CDR3 runs 13 residues. Unmatched junction bases numbered 2, after V lost 8 bases and J lost 3 bases. CDR1 is SNHLY and CDR2 is FYNNEI in the germline V gene. The CDR3 loop reads CASVTSGEETQYF. The CDR3, as DNA: TGTGCCAGCGTGACTAGCGGGGAAGAGACCCAGTACTTC.